This T cell receptor (beta chain) was captured by sequencing in a study of blood T cell repertoires in COVID-19 (TCRdb year 2020). With regard to the full study: Collaborator samples came from the United States, Italy and Spain and covered acute and convalescent phases of COVID-19. Where HLA class I and class II types were available, the types were taken from metadata supplied by the sample provider, not from assay-based typing. Samples were obtained from the ongoing ImmuneRACE study (first 160 participants) and from about 1,300 subjects provided by 6 global collaborators. Sample metadata almost always included a de-identified subject ID, COVID-19 status, age in years and sex. Subjects who had been exposed to COVID-19, were actively infected with it, or had recovered from it provided the deeply sampled blood TCRbeta repertoires that made up the dataset. The material from the prospective study consisted of cDNA or gDNA derived from T cells, B-cell-depleted T cells, or PBMCs. A freely available public database, intended as a resource for researchers studying the immune response to SARS-CoV-2, is where the repertoires were released.

As regards this clone: Its target antigen remains unknown. There are no base qualities to consult, and no much larger clone falls within one base.

The immunoSEQ Assay, a bias-controlled multiplex PCR, was used to amplify TCRbeta CDR3 regions from genomic DNA. The study's own analysis went as follows. The number of nucleated cells in each sample was estimated by amplification of reference gene primers within the assay. To quantify the absolute abundance of each unique TCRbeta CDR3 rearrangement, sequence reads were collapsed and filtered. For each sample, productive Simpson clonality was calculated as the square root of Simpson's diversity index across productive rearrangements. Held by TCRdb, this immuneACCESS table contains in-frame sequences only and omits some clones. Under half of the omission traces to an unresolved V gene where checked; the cause of the rest is unknown. V and J calls and clone size come straight from that table; D and trimming were deduced from the DNA. The sample table records 150,000 to 200,000 clones; 83% of these occur just once. The ten largest make up less than 2% of the sample.

What the authors observed across the whole study: How much clinical and demographic metadata was included differed by source and by participant, and the metadata was provided uncurated.

The collaborating institutions used their own protocols to collect whole blood in K2EDTA tubes. Collaborator samples were shipped for TCRbeta analysis as frozen whole blood, isolated PBMCs, or DNA extracted from either sample type. The source is a human donor in a cohort sampled during active COVID-19. Sequencing was performed on peripheral blood.

The sequenced DNA: TGTGCCAGCTCCCTTTACAATGAGCAGTTCTTC. Its protein reads: CASSLYNEQFF. The chain was built from TRBV18 and TRBJ2-1; the D gene lacks a confident call. Including cysteine and phenylalanine, the CDR3 has 11 amino acids. Only the CDR3 portion is preserved as DNA: 33 bases, with reading frame beginning at the first base. CDR1 is given as KGHSH and CDR2 as LQKENI, both from the germline V gene. V is shortened by 6 bases, J by 4 bases, and the region joining them spans 4 bases.